The clone carrying this T cell receptor (beta chain) has a handful of counts. Its antigen is as yet unknown. V was clipped by 3 bases and J by 4 bases, with 11 bases between them. The CDR3 sequence is 15 residues long. In germline, CDR1 is SGDLS, CDR2 YYNGEE. This record belongs to a study of beta chain features in type 1 diabetes. Regarding the study as a whole: Naive, central memory and Treg TCRB repertoires seemed to resemble each other more closely in patients than they did in healthy donors.

Sorting based on CD45RO/CCR7/CD25/CD127/CD95/CD27 separated CD4+ naive, central memory, regulatory and stem cell-like memory cells. The sequenced template was cDNA made from the entire isolated RNA. Sequencing of naive, central memory and regulatory T cell samples gave an average of about 3.57 million reads. Using immunoSEQ multiplex PCR, the repertoire was profiled, and TCRdb retains in-frame clones only, with some absent. The data show 500,000 to 700,000 clones, roughly a sixth seen once. Sequencing was carried out using naive CD4+ T cells from blood. The chain uses TRBV9 and TRBJ2-6; D unresolved. This receptor was identified in a man between 18 and 29 years old in good health. The CDR3 is CASSADPWGANVLTF. In nucleotides, the CDR3 is TGTGCCAGCAGCGCGGACCCTTGGGGGGCCAACGTCCTGACTTTC.